These T cell receptor beta chains were read from a single sample in a study of cytomegalovirus exposure and HLA in healthy donors. Only in-frame clones appear in the TCRdb table, and some are missing; sequencing was by immunoSEQ multiplex PCR. The repertoire holds approximately 110,000 clones, with 88% as singletons. What was sequenced was PBMCs. These receptors were taken from a woman aged 18-35 years in good health and CMV-seronegative. Each CDR3 is given with its conserved first and last residue. A D gene is named only where the DNA matches it firmly. Not every row has a clone size; where given, it reads once, few, many or a size class.

size	D	V	J	CDR3	DNA
NA	TRBD1	TRBV9	TRBJ1-1	CASSDGQGVITEAFF	TGTGCCAGCAGCGACGGACAGGGGGTGATCACTGAAGCTTTCTTT
once	TRBD1	TRBV6-1	TRBJ1-1	CASSQGAGTEAFF	TGTGCCAGCAGCCAGGGGGCAGGAACTGAAGCTTTCTTT
NA	NA	TRBV2	TRBJ2-7	CASNNSPYYEQYF	TGTGCCAGCAACAACAGTCCCTACTACGAGCAGTACTTC
NA	TRBD1	TRBV6-5	TRBJ1-3	CASSTTGAGNTIYF	TGTGCCAGCAGTACGACAGGGGCTGGAAACACCATATATTTT
NA	TRBD1	TRBV30	TRBJ1-1	CAWLDRAVNTEAFF	TGTGCCTGGCTGGACAGGGCCGTGAACACTGAAGCTTTCTTT
NA	TRBD1	TRBV5-4	TRBJ2-1	CASSLHTTLRGPTYNEQFF	TGTGCCAGCAGCCTACATACTACCCTCAGGGGGCCTACCTACAATGAGCAGTTCTTC
NA	NA	TRBV27	TRBJ2-7	CASSLKGRKSYEQYF	TGTGCCAGCAGTTTAAAGGGGCGAAAATCCTACGAGCAGTACTTC
NA	NA	TRBV11-2	TRBJ1-2	CASTLGLGGDGYTF	TGTGCCAGCACCCTAGGCCTAGGGGGGGATGGCTACACCTTC
NA	NA	TRBV9	TRBJ2-7	CASSGGVAAPYEQYF	TGTGCCAGCAGCGGGGGGGTAGCGGCACCCTACGAGCAGTACTTC
once	TRBD1	TRBV6-1	TRBJ1-1	CASTQGDQAFF	TGTGCCAGCACCCAGGGGGACCAAGCTTTCTTT
NA	NA	TRBV18	TRBJ2-3	CASSPTRGDTQYF	TGTGCCAGCTCACCGACACGGGGGGATACGCAGTATTTT
NA	TRBD2	TRBV7-2	TRBJ2-5	CASSLGGAQYF	TGTGCCAGCAGCTTGGGAGGGGCCCAGTACTTC
NA	NA	TRBV6-5	TRBJ1-1	CASSYSGSAPNTEAFF	TGTGCCAGCAGTTACTCAGGGAGCGCTCCGAACACTGAAGCTTTCTTT
NA	TRBD1	TRBV6-6	TRBJ2-1	CASRGQGGGEQFF	TGTGCCAGCAGAGGACAGGGGGGGGGTGAGCAGTTCTTC
NA	NA	TRBV5-1	TRBJ2-7	CASSLDAIYEQYF	TGCGCCAGCAGCTTGGACGCGATCTACGAGCAGTACTTC
NA	NA	TRBV28	TRBJ1-6	CASRPDRSINSPLHF	TGTGCCAGCAGGCCAGACAGGTCCATTAATTCACCCCTCCACTTT
NA	NA	TRBV9	TRBJ2-5	CASSVGGETQYF	TGTGCCAGCAGCGTAGGAGGGGAGACCCAGTACTTC
NA	NA	TRBV4-3	TRBJ2-5	CASSQGGASTGEETQYF	TGCGCCAGCAGCCAAGGCGGGGCTTCAACGGGGGAGGAGACCCAGTACTTC
NA	NA	TRBV6-5	TRBJ2-5	CASSYSRTIQETQYF	TGTGCCAGCAGTTACTCGAGGACAATACAAGAGACCCAGTACTTC
NA	NA	TRBV7-2	TRBJ2-7	CASSLTTQASYEQYF	TGTGCCAGCAGCTTAACGACCCAAGCTAGCTACGAGCAGTACTTC
NA	TRBD1	TRBV6-1	TRBJ1-5	CASSDRGSQPQHF	TGTGCCAGCAGTGACAGGGGGAGTCAGCCCCAGCATTTT
NA	NA	TRBV19	TRBJ1-2	CASRRLGGNYGYTF	TGTGCCAGTAGAAGACTGGGGGGGAACTATGGCTACACCTTC
NA	TRBD1	TRBV28	TRBJ1-4	CASSALQGTNEKLFF	TGTGCCAGCAGTGCCTTACAGGGGACGAATGAAAAACTGTTTTTT
NA	NA	TRBV5-1	TRBJ1-1	CASSLDGSQGSEAFF	TGCGCCAGCAGCTTGGACGGCTCGCAGGGGTCTGAAGCTTTCTTT
NA	TRBD1	TRBV5-4	TRBJ2-2	CASSGTGATGELFF	TGTGCCAGCAGCGGAACAGGGGCCACCGGGGAGCTGTTTTTT
NA	NA	TRBV30	TRBJ1-1	CAWSSGEPPEAFF	TGTGCCTGGAGTTCAGGGGAACCCCCTGAAGCTTTCTTT
NA	NA	TRBV7-9	TRBJ2-3	CASSRADTQYF	TGTGCCAGCAGCCGGGCAGATACGCAGTATTTT
NA	TRBD1	TRBV7-9	TRBJ1-1	CASSRGQGTTEAFF	TGTGCCAGCAGCCGTGGACAGGGTACCACTGAAGCTTTCTTT
NA	NA	TRBV6-6	TRBJ1-2	CASRWRNYGYTF	TGTGCCAGCAGATGGCGGAACTATGGCTACACCTTC
NA	TRBD1	TRBV11-2	TRBJ2-5	CASGQGRRETQYF	TGTGCCAGCGGACAGGGTCGGAGAGAGACCCAGTACTTC
NA	NA	TRBV28	TRBJ2-5	CASNLGPAGRAQYF	TGTGCCAGTAACCTCGGCCCAGCGGGTCGGGCCCAGTACTTC